Following are 30 T cell receptor beta chains from one sample sequenced in a study of T cell responses to AZD1222 COVID-19 vaccine. Repertoires were generated with immunoSEQ multiplex PCR, while TCRdb's copy carries only in-frame clones and drops some. The sample yields around 140,000 clones, 86% seen once. Sample: peripheral blood, taken 28 days after the second AZD1222 dose. Receptors originate from an adult who received the AZD1222 COVID-19 vaccine.

This clone was detected a few times. The chain couples TRBV5-4 to TRBJ2-7, with a weak D call TRBD1 (6 bases). The CDR3 is 14 amino acids. CDR1 is SGHNT and CDR2 is YYREEE in the germline V gene (reference sequence). The ends were cut back, 3 bases at V and 0 bases at J, with 10 bases in the middle. Here the CDR3 DNA reads TGTGCCAGCAGCTCCGGGACACACTCCTACGAGCAGTACTTC. Protein sequence: CASSSGTHSYEQYF.

This chain uses TRBV19 with TRBJ1-2, with a possible D match to TRBD1 (5 bases). CDR3 length: 15 amino acids. The germline V gene encodes CDR1 LNHDA and CDR2 SQIVND (reference sequence). V was clipped by 1 base and J by 2 bases, with 11 bases between them. CDR3 nucleotides: TGTGCCAGTAGTATAGCACCGACAGAAAACTATGGCTACACCTTC. This translates into CASSIAPTENYGYTF.

Note on this clone: At one end the junction does not follow the germline gene, possibly because of a read error. The chain is built from TRBV15 and TRBJ2-7, with a weak D call TRBD2 (6 bases). Per the germline V gene, CDR1 is LNHNV and CDR2 is YYDKDF (reference sequence). This CDR3 contains 17 residues. CDR3 protein: CATSGDRGASGAYEQYF. The CDR3 region has the DNA TGTGCCACCAGCGGAGATCGCGGGGCGTCCGGAGCCTACGAGCAGTACTTC. Looking up the rest from reference TRBV15 and TRBJ2-7 gives the full variable domain: DAMVIQNPRYQVTQFGKPVTLSCSQTLNHNVMYWYQQKSSQAPKLLFHYYDKDFNNEADTPDNFQSRRPNTSFCFLDIRSPGLGDTAMYLCATSGDRGASGAYEQYFGPGTRLTVT.

The chain links TRBV7-2 to TRBJ1-3; D possibly corresponds to TRBD1 (5 bases). CDR1 SGHTA and CDR2 FQGNSA come from the germline V gene. V dropped 0 bases and J dropped 2 bases, with 8 bases sitting between them. The CDR3 sequence is 15 residues long. CDR3 sequence reads: CASSLAGGTGNTIYF. CDR3 DNA sequence: TGTGCCAGCAGCTTAGCGGGGGGTACTGGAAACACCATATATTTT.

V gene TRBV5-1 combines with J gene TRBJ2-2, with D maybe TRBD2 (5 bases). Trimming pared 3 bases from V and 3 bases from J, leaving 15 bases between. CDR1 and CDR2 from the germline V gene are SGHRS and YFSETQ. This CDR3 contains 16 residues. The CDR3 coding sequence is TGCGCCAGCAGCTCGGGTATAGGACTGGACACCGGGGAGCTGTTTTTT. It encodes CASSSGIGLDTGELFF.

The chain links TRBV19 to TRBJ1-5, with a possible D match to TRBD1 (6 bases). The germline CDR1 and CDR2 sequences are LNHDA and SQIVND (reference sequence). The V and J ends lost 5 bases and 4 bases respectively, with 18 bases between them. The CDR3 has 16 amino acids. The CDR3 nucleotides read TGTGCCAGTAGTCGGGCCCGGGGGGCGGGTAATCAGCCCCAGCATTTT. It is translated as CASSRARGAGNQPQHF.

The J gene is TRBJ2-1, the V gene TRBV11-1; 7 nucleotides agree with TRBD1. Trimming removed 5 bases from V and 9 bases from J; junction bases left unmatched: 7. Germline loops: CDR1 SGHAT, CDR2 FQDESV (reference sequence). The CDR3 length is 13 residues. CDR3 amino acids: CASSNYRGGEQFF. The DNA of the CDR3 is TGTGCCAGCAGCAACTACAGGGGTGGTGAGCAGTTCTTC.

The rearrangement links TRBV25-1 to TRBJ1-3; unclear D gene. V was cut by 8 bases and J by 0 bases, with 14 bases left in between. Per germline, CDR1 MGHDK and CDR2 SYGVNS. The CDR3 loop spans 15 amino acids. For the CDR3, the DNA is TGTGCCAGCCGTCAGACGTCACTCTCTGGAAACACCATATATTTT. It is translated as CASRQTSLSGNTIYF.

The chain couples TRBV4-1 to TRBJ2-3; TRBD2 might be the D (6 bases). V shed 5 bases and J shed 7 bases, with 16 bases lying between them. The CDR3 is made up of 14 amino acids. Germline assignment: CDR1 MGHRA and CDR2 YSYEKL. The CDR3 sequence: CASSNSPGLNTQYF. The DNA for the CDR3 is TGCGCCAGCAGCAACTCCCCGGGACTTAATACGCAGTATTTT.

This sequence joins TRBV24-1 and TRBJ2-5; D unresolved. The CDR3 consists of 13 residues. Germline V gene sequence: CDR1 KGHDR, CDR2 SFDVKD. With 3 bases removed from V and 5 bases from J, the gap between germline ends came to 9 bases. The CDR3 DNA sequence: TGTGCCACCAGTGATAGTTTTTTCGAGACCCAGTACTTC. Translating it yields CATSDSFFETQYF.

The sample holds a few counts of this clone. The chain joins TRBV18 to TRBJ2-1; 7 nucleotides align to TRBD1. The length of the CDR3 is 14 residues. V trimming: 3 bases; J trimming: 5 bases; junction bases outside the gene matches: 4. Looked up from germline, CDR1 is KGHSH and CDR2 is LQKENI. CDR3 bases: TGTGCCAGCTCACCGGGACAGCAAGACAATGAGCAGTTCTTC. Translating gives CASSPGQQDNEQFF.

This rearrangement joins TRBV19 to TRBJ1-5; 7 nucleotides agree with TRBD1. Per the germline V gene, CDR1 is LNHDA and CDR2 is SQIVND (reference sequence). The CDR3 covers 14 residues. V shed 5 bases, J shed 6 bases, and the junction held 7 bases outside the gene matches. The CDR3 sequence: CASSAGQLGQPQHF. The CDR3 DNA reads TGTGCCAGTAGTGCGGGACAGCTGGGTCAGCCCCAGCATTTT.

This chain uses TRBV7-6 with TRBJ2-1, with 13 bases identical to TRBD2. J gave up 7 bases and V 7 bases, and 7 bases lay outside the gene matches. CDR3 length: 15 residues. CDR1 SGHVS and CDR2 FNYEAQ come from the germline V gene. This chain's CDR3 is CASIQTSGGFNEQFF. CDR3 DNA: TGTGCCAGCATCCAGACTAGCGGGGGGTTTAATGAGCAGTTCTTC. Using reference TRBV7-6 and TRBJ2-1 for the parts outside the CDR3, the full variable domain is GAGVSQSPRYKVTKRGQDVALRCDPISGHVSLYWYRQALGQGPEFLTYFNYEAQQDKSGLPNDRFSAERPEGSISTLTIQRTEQRDSAMYRCASIQTSGGFNEQFFGPGTRLTVL.

The V gene is TRBV4-1, the J gene TRBJ1-6; D perhaps matches TRBD1 (6 bases). The CDR3 spans 15 residues. Trimming removed 1 base from V and 8 bases from J, with 12 bases in between. Germline values: CDR1 MGHRA, CDR2 YSYEKL. CDR3 nucleotide sequence: TGCGCCAGCAGCCAAGGCCGGGCAGGGGATTCACCCCTCCACTTT. Translated: CASSQGRAGDSPLHF.

Points on this clone: Other DNA sequences within the sample encode an identical CDR3. The genes are TRBV4-2 and TRBJ1-2; D remains ambiguous. V shed 1 base and J shed 0 bases, with 3 bases lying between them. The CDR3 sequence is 13 residues long. The germline CDR1 and CDR2 sequences are LGHNA and YNFKEQ. This CDR3 reads CASSQGTNYGYTF. The DNA of the CDR3 is TGTGCCAGCAGCCAAGGGACTAACTATGGCTACACCTTC.

This clone was seen only once. One end of the junction fails to match germline, which may point to a read error. J is TRBJ2-1 and V is TRBV7-7; D is possibly TRBD1 or TRBD2 (6 bases each). This CDR3 is 15 amino acids long. Germline V gene data show CDR1 as SSHAT and CDR2 as FNYEAQ (reference sequence). CDR3 DNA: TGTGCTAGCAGCATGGGGGGCGGATCCTACAATGAGCAGTTCTTC. Amino acid sequence: CASSMGGGSYNEQFF.

CDR3 amino acids: CASSTGGKGTPPEKLFF. CDR3 DNA: TGTGCCAGCAGTACTGGAGGGAAAGGGACACCCCCAGAAAAACTGTTTTTT. The rearrangement joins TRBV28 to TRBJ1-4, with D possibly TRBD1 on 6 matching bases. From germline, CDR1 is MDHEN and CDR2 SYDVKM. The V and J ends lost 5 bases and 8 bases respectively, with 24 bases between them. The CDR3 is 17 residues long.

The chain links TRBV6-5 to TRBJ1-4, with D perhaps matching TRBD1 (5 bases). The germline CDR1 and CDR2 sequences are MNHEY and SVGAGI. CDR3 length: 16 residues. Trimming stripped 4 bases from V and 2 bases from J, with 14 bases between. CDR3 DNA sequence: TGTGCCAGCAGTTTCGGGGGGATAGGGACTAATGAAAAACTGTTTTTT. It encodes CASSFGGIGTNEKLFF.

This clone was recorded only once. The chain is built from TRBV19 and TRBJ1-4; weak D call: TRBD1 (5 bases). This CDR3 is built from 15 residues. Per the germline V gene, CDR1 is LNHDA and CDR2 is SQIVND (reference sequence). V gave up 6 bases and J gave up 0 bases, with 11 bases separating them. The CDR3, as DNA: TGTGCCAGTAGCCTGGACATAGCAACTAATGAAAAACTGTTTTTT. Protein: CASSLDIATNEKLFF.

J is TRBJ2-3 and V is TRBV29-1; D is undetermined. The germline CDR1 and CDR2 sequences are SQVTM and ANQGSEA. CDR3 length: 10 amino acids. Trimming stripped 3 bases from V and 10 bases from J, with 8 bases between. In DNA, the CDR3 is TGCAGCGTTGAGAAGGGTCCGCAGTATTTT. It encodes CSVEKGPQYF.

The chain carries TRBV3-1 (or the pseudogene TRBV3-2) and TRBJ2-1; 13 bases align to TRBD2. V lost 4 bases and J lost 6; bases outside the gene matches: 3. The CDR3 consists of 15 residues. CDR1 LGHDT and CDR2 YNNKEL come from the germline V gene (reference sequence). CDR3 nucleotides: TGTGCCAGCAGCCTTGGGACTAGCGGGGTCAATGAGCAGTTCTTC. It translates to CASSLGTSGVNEQFF.

The chain has TRBV2 and TRBJ2-3; D unresolved. V was cut by 6 bases and J by 0 bases, with 10 bases left in between. Germline CDR1 is SNHLY and CDR2 is FYNNEI. There are 14 residues in the CDR3. The CDR3 region has the DNA TGTGCCAGCAGGGTGAGCTGGAGCACAGATACGCAGTATTTT. Translating gives CASRVSWSTDTQYF.

The J gene is TRBJ2-1, the V gene TRBV12-3 or TRBV12-4; possible D gene TRBD2, 5 bases. V dropped 2 bases and J dropped 6 bases, with 8 bases sitting between them. The CDR3 has 13 amino acids. The CDR3 loop is CASSLFEGNEQFF. The DNA for the CDR3 is TGTGCCAGCAGTTTATTCGAGGGCAATGAGCAGTTCTTC.

The V gene is TRBV5-6, the J gene TRBJ2-3; possible D gene TRBD2, 7 bases. CDR3 length: 15 amino acids. V lost 4 bases and J lost 1, with 13 bases in between. CDR1 is SGHDT, CDR2 YYEEEE, per germline. CDR3 bases: TGTGCCAGCAGCCTTGAGGGGGGGGGCACAGATACGCAGTATTTT. Protein sequence: CASSLEGGGTDTQYF.

The chain combines TRBV11-2 with TRBJ2-7; a weak D match, TRBD1 (6 bases). V lost 3 bases, J lost 2 bases, and 11 bases lay in between. The CDR3 contains 14 residues. Germline lookup yields CDR1 SGHAT and CDR2 FQNNGV. The CDR3 is CASSFPGQAYEQYF. The CDR3 nucleotides read TGTGCCAGCAGCTTCCCGGGACAAGCCTACGAGCAGTACTTC.

The V and J genes are TRBV5-1 and TRBJ2-5; 8 bases fit TRBD1. This CDR3 comprises 15 residues. Germline assignment: CDR1 SGHRS and CDR2 YFSETQ. V was clipped by 4 bases and J by 4 bases; unmatched bases: 9. The CDR3 DNA reads as TGCGCCAGCAGCCGGGAAGGACAGGGCGGAGAGACCCAGTACTTC. Residues: CASSREGQGGETQYF.

On this clone itself: An end of the junction does not agree with germline; a read error may underlie this. The rearrangement uses TRBV29-1 and TRBJ1-2; perhaps TRBD1 as D (6 bases). CDR1 is SQVTM and CDR2 is ANQGSEA in the germline V gene. This CDR3 comprises 11 residues. CDR3 in amino acids: CSSSGGYGHTF. The CDR3 region has the DNA TGCAGCTCCTCCGGGGGCTATGGCCACACCTTC. The full variable domain, its missing parts supplied by reference TRBV29-1 and TRBJ1-2, is SAVISQKPSRDICQRGTSLTIQCQVDSQVTMMFWYRQQPGQSLTLIATANQGSEATYESGFVIDKFPISRPNLTFSTLTVSNMSPEDSSIYLCSSSGGYGHTFGSGTRLTVV.

The chain joins TRBV10-2 to TRBJ2-1; 10 bases are a match to TRBD2. The CDR3 covers 15 residues. Unmatched junction bases numbered 3, after V lost 6 bases and J lost 1 base. CDR1 WSHSY and CDR2 SAAADI come from the germline V gene. The CDR3 coding sequence is TGCGCCAGCAGAGCGGGGGGGCCATCCTACAATGAGCAGTTCTTC. This sequence encodes CASRAGGPSYNEQFF.

The V and J genes are TRBV7-9 and TRBJ1-2; D gene uncertain. Germline assignment: CDR1 SEHNR and CDR2 FQNEAQ (reference sequence). There are 12 residues in the CDR3. The germline V and J ends were trimmed by 1 base and 8 bases, with 8 bases remaining between them. CDR3 in amino acids: CASSLEGLGYTF. As DNA, the CDR3 is TGTGCCAGCAGCTTAGAAGGGTTGGGCTACACCTTC.

J is TRBJ2-3 and V is TRBV5-1, with TRBD2 matching 15 bases. V lost 4 bases to trimming and J lost 0 bases; unmatched junction nucleotides: 9. This CDR3 contains 19 residues. The V gene's germline CDR1 is SGHRS and CDR2 YFSETQ. This CDR3 is CASSGTSGRSRTSTDTQYF. In DNA, the CDR3 is TGCGCCAGCAGCGGGACTAGCGGGAGGTCCCGGACTAGCACAGATACGCAGTATTTT.